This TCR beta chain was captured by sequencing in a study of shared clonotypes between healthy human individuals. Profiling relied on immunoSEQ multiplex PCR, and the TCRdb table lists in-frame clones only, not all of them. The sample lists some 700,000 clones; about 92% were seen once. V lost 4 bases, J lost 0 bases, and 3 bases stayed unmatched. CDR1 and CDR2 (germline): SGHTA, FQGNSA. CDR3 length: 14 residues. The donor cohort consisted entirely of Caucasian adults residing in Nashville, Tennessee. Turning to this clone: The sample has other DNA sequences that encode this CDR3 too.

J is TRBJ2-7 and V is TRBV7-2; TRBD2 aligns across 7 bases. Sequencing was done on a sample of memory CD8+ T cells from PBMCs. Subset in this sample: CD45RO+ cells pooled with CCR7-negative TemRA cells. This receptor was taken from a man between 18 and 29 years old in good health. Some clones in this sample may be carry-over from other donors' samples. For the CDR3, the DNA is TGTGCCAGCAGCTCTAGCGGAAACTCCTACGAGCAGTACTTC. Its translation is CASSSSGNSYEQYF.